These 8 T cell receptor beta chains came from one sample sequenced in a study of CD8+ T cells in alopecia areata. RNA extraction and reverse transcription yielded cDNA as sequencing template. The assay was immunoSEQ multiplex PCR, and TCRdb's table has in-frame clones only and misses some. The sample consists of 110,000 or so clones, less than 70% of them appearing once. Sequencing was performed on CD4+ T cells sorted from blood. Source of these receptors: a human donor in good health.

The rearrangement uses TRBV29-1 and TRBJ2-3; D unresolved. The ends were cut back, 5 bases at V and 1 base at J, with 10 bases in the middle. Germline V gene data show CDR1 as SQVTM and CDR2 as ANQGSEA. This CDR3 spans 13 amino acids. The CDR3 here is CSVKVSGTDTQYF. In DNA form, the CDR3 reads TGCAGCGTTAAGGTCTCCGGCACAGATACGCAGTATTTT.

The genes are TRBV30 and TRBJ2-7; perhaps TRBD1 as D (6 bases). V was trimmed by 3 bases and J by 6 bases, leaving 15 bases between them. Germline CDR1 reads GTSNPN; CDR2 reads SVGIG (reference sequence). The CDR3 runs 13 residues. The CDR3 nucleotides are TGTGCCTGGAGCGTAGCACAGGGATCCGAGCAGTACTTC. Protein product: CAWSVAQGSEQYF.

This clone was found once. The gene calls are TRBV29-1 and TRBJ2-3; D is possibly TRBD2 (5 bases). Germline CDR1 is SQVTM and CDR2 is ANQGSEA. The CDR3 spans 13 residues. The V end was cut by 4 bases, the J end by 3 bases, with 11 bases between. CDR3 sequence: CSVVFTGTDTQYF. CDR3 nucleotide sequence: TGCAGCGTTGTCTTCACGGGGACAGATACGCAGTATTTT.

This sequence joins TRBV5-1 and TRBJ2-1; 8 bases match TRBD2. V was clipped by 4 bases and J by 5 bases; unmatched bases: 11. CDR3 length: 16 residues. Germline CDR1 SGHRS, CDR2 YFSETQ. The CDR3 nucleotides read TGCGCCAGCAGCCCCCCCAATAGCGGGGCTAACAATGAGCAGTTCTTC. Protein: CASSPPNSGANNEQFF.

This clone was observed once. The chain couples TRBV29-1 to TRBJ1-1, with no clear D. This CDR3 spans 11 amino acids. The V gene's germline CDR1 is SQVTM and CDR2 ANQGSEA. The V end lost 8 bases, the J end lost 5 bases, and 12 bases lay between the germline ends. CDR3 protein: CSLYRRTEAFF. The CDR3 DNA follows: TGCAGCCTCTATCGGAGGACTGAAGCTTTCTTT.

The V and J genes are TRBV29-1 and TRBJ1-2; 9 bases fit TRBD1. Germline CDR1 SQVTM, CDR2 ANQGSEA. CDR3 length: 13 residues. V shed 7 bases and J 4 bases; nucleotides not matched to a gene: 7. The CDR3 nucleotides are TGCAGCGCCTCGGACAGGGGAGCCTATGGCTACACCTTC. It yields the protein CSASDRGAYGYTF.

The CDR3 is CSVTGRTSYEQYF. The CDR3 region has the DNA TGCAGCGTCACAGGGCGAACCTCCTACGAGCAGTACTTC. The rearrangement uses TRBV29-1 and TRBJ2-7; tentative D call: TRBD1 (6 bases). The V and J ends lost 6 bases and 0 bases respectively, with 12 bases between them. Germline loops: CDR1 SQVTM, CDR2 ANQGSEA. CDR3 length: 13 amino acids.

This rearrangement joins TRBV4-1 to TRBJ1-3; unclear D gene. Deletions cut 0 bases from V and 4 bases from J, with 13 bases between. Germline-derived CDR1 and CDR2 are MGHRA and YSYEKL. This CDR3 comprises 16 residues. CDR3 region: CASSQDGRPGGNTIYF. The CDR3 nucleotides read TGCGCCAGCAGCCAAGACGGCAGGCCGGGGGGAAACACCATATATTTT.